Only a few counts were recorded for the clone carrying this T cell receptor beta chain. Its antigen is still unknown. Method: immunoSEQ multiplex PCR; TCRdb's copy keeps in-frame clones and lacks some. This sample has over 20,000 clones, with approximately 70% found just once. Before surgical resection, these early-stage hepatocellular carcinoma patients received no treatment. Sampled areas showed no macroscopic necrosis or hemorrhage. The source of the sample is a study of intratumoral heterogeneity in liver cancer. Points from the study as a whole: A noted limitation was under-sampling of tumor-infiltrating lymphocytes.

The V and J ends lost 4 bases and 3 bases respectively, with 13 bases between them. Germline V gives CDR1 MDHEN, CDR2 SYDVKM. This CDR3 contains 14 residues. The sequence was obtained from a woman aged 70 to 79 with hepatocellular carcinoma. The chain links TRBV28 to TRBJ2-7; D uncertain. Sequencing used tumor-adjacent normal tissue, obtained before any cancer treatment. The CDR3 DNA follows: TGTGCCAGCAGTTCACCTCCCAAAGTCTACGAGCAGTACTTC. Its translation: CASSSPPKVYEQYF.